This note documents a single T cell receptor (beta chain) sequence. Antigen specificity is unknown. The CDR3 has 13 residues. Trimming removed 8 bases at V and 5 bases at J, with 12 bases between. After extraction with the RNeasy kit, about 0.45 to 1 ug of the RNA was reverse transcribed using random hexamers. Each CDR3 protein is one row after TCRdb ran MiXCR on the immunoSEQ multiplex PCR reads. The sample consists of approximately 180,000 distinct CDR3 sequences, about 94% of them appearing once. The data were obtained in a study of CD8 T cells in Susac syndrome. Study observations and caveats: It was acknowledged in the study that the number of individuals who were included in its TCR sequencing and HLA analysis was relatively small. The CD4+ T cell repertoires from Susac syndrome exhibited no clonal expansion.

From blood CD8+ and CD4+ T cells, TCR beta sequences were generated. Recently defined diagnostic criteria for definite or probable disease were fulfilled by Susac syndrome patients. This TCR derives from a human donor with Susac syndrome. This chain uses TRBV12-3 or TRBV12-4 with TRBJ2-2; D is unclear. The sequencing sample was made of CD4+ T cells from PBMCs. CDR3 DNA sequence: TGTGCCAGCGGGCTAGGAGTGACCGGGGAGCTGTTTTTT. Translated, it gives CASGLGVTGELFF.